This T cell receptor beta chain emerged from a study of beta chain features in type 1 diabetes. Broader study findings: PCR might show a preference for shorter templates, equally across patients and controls. Shorter TCRB CDR3s, moderately but significantly so, marked every one of the four CD4+ subsets in Type 1 diabetes patients.

The whole isolated RNA underwent reverse transcription, so sequencing captured expressed TCRB transcripts. About 3.6 million reads was the average for naive, central memory and regulatory T cell samples. Profiled with immunoSEQ multiplex PCR; TCRdb holds only in-frame clones, not every one. The repertoire holds about 930,000 clones, with roughly a sixth as singletons. This clone was observed a handful of times. What it binds is not known. This CDR3 contains 16 residues. V trimming: 2 bases; J trimming: 7 bases; junction bases outside the gene matches: 8. Germline CDR1 and CDR2: LGHNT and FRNRAP. The receptor was isolated from a woman younger than 30 in good health. The gene calls are TRBV12-5 and TRBJ2-1, with TRBD2 identical over 10 bases. Sequenced sample: naive CD4+ T cells from blood. DNA for the CDR3: TGTGCTAGTGGTTTGATGCTAGCGGGAGTTCGGAATGAGCAGTTCTTC. Amino acid sequence: CASGLMLAGVRNEQFF. Using reference TRBV12-5 and TRBJ2-1 for the parts outside the CDR3, the full variable domain is DARVTQTPRHKVTEMGQEVTMRCQPILGHNTVFWYRQTMMQGLELLAYFRNRAPLDDSGMPKDRFSAEMPDATLATLKIQPSEPRDSAVYFCASGLMLAGVRNEQFFGPGTRLTVL.